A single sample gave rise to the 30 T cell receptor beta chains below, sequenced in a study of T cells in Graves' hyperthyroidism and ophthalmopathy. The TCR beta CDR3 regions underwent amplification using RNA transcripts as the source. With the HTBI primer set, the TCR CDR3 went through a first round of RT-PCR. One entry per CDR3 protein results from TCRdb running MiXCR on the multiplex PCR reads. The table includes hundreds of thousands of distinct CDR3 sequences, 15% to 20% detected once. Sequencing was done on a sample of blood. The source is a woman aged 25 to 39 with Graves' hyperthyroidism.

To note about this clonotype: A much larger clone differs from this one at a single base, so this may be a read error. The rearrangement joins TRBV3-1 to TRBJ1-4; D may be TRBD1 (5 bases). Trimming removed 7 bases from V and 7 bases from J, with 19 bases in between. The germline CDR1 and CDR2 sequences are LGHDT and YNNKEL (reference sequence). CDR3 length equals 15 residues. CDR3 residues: CASTRKRGGSEKLFF. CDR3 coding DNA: TGTGCCAGCACCCGAAAGCGGGGGGGAAGTGAAAAACTGTTTTTT. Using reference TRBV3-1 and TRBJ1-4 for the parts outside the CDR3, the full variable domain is DTAVSQTPKYLVTQMGNDKSIKCEQNLGHDTMYWYKQDSKKFLKIMFSYNNKELIINETVPNRFSPKSPDKAHLNLHINSLELGDSAVYFCASTRKRGGSEKLFFGSGTQLSVL.

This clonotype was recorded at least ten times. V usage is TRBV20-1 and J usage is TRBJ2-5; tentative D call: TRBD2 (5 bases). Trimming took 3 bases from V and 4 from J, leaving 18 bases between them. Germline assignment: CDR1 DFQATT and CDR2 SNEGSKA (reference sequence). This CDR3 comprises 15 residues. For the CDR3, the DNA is TGCAGTGCTAGTTTTCAGGCCTACCGGGGAGAGACCCAGTACTTC. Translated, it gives CSASFQAYRGETQYF.

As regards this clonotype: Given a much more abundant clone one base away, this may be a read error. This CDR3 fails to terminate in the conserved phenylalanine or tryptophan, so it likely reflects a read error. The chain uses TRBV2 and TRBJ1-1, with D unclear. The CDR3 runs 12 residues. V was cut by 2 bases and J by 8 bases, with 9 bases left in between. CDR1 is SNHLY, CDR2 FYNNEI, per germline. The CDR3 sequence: CASSERMGEAFL. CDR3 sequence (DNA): TGTGCCAGCAGTGAAAGGATGGGGGAAGCTTTCCTT.

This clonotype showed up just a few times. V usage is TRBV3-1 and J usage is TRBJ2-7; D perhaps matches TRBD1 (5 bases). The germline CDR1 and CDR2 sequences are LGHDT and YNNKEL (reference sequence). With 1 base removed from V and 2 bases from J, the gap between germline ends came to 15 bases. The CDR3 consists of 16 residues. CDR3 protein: CASSQVGDSSAYEQYF. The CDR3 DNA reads TGTGCCAGCAGCCAAGTAGGAGACAGCTCAGCCTACGAGCAGTACTTC.

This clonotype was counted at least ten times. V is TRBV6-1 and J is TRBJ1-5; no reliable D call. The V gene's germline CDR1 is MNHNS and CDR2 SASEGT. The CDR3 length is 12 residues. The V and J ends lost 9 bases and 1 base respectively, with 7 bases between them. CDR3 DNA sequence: TGTGCCAGTCGGACGAGCAATCAGCCCCAGCATTTT. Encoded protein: CASRTSNQPQHF.

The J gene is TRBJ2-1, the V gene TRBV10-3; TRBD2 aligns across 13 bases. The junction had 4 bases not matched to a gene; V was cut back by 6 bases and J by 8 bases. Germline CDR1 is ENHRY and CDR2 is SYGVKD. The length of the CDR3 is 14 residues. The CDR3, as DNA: TGTGCCATCAGCGGACTAGCGGGAGAGCATGAGCAGTTCTTC. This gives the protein CAISGLAGEHEQFF.

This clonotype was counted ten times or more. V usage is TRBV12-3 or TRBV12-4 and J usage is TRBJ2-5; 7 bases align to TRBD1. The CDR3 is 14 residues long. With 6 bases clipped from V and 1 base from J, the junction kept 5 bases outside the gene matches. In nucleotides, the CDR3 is TGTGCCAGCAGCCTCCGGGACAGCCAAGAGACCCAGTACTTC. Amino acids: CASSLRDSQETQYF.

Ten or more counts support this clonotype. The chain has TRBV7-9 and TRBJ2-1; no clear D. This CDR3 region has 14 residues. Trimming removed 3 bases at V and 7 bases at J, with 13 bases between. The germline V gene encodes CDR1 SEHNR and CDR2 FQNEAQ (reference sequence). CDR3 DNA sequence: TGTGCCAGCAGCTTCCTATTAGCTTCTAATGAGCAGTTCTTC. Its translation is CASSFLLASNEQFF.

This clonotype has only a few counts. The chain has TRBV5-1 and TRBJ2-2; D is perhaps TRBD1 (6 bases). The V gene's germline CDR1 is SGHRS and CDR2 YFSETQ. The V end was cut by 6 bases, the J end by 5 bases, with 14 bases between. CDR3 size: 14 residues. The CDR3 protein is CASKRQGITGELFF. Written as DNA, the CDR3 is TGCGCCAGCAAGCGGCAGGGGATAACCGGGGAGCTGTTTTTT.

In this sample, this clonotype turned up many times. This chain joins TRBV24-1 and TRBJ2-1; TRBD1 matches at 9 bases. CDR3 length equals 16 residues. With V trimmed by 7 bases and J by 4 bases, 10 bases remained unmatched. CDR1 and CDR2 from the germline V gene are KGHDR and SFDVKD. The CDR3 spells CATSFPGTGNYNEQFF. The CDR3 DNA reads TGTGCCACCAGCTTTCCCGGGACAGGGAATTACAATGAGCAGTTCTTC.

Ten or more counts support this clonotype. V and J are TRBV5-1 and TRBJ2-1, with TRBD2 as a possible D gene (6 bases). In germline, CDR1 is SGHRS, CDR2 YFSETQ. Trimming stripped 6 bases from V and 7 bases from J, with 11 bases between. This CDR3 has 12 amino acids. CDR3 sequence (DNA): TGCGCCAGCACGGGACTTACTAATGAGCAGTTCTTC. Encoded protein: CASTGLTNEQFF.

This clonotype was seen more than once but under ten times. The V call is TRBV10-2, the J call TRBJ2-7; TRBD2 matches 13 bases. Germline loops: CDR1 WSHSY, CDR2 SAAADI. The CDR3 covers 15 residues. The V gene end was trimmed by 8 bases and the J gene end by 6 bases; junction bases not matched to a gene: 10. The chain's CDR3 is CASGERGLAGSEQYF. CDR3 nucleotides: TGCGCCAGCGGGGAAAGGGGACTAGCGGGATCCGAGCAGTACTTC.

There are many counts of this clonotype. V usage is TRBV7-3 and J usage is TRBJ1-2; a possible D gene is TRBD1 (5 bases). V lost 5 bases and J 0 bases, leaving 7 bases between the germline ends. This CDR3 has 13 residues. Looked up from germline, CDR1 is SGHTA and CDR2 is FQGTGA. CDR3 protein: CASSVTANYGYTF. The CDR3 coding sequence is TGTGCCAGCAGCGTGACAGCTAACTATGGCTACACCTTC.

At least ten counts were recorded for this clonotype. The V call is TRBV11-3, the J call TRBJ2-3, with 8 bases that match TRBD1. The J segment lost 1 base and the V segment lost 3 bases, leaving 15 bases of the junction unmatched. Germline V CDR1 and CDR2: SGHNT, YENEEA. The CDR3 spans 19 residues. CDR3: CASSFDIQQGEARTDTQYF. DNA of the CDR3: TGTGCCAGCAGCTTCGATATACAACAGGGGGAGGCGCGCACAGATACGCAGTATTTT.

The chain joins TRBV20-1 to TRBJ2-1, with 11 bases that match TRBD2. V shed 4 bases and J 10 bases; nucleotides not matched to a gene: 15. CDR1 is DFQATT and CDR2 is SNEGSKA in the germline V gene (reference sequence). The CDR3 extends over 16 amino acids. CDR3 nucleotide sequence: TGCAGTGCTACACCAATAGCGGGAGGGCCGGTGGGAGAGCAGTTCTTC. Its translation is CSATPIAGGPVGEQFF.

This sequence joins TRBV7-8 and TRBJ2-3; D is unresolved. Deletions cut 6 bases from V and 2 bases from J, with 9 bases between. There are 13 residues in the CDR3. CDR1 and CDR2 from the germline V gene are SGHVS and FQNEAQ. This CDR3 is CASRSRFTDTQYF. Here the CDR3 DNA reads TGTGCCAGCAGAAGCCGTTTCACAGATACGCAGTATTTT.

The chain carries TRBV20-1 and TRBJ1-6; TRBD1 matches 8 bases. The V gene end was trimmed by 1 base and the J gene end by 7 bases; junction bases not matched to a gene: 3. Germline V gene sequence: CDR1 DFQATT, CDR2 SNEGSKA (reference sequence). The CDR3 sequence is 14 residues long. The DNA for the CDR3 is TGCAGTGCTAGAGGAAGACAGGGGAATTCACCCCTCCACTTT. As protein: CSARGRQGNSPLHF.

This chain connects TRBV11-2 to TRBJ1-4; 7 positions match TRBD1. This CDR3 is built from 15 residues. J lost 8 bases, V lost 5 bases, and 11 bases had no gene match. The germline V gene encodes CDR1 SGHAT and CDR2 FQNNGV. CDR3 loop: CASSPTGTVREKLFF. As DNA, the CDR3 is TGTGCCAGCAGCCCGACCGGGACAGTGCGGGAAAAACTGTTTTTT.

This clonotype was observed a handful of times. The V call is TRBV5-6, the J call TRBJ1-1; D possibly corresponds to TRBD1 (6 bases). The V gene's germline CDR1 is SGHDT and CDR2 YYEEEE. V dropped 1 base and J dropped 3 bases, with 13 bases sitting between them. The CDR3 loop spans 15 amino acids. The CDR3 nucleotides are TGTGCCAGCAGCTTGCGGCTAGGGGGTTACACTGAAGCTTTCTTT. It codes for CASSLRLGGYTEAFF. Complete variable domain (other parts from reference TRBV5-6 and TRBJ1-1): DAGVTQSPTHLIKTRGQQVTLRCSPKSGHDTVSWYQQALGQGPQFIFQYYEEEERQRGNFPDRFSGHQFPNYSSELNVNALLLGDSALYLCASSLRLGGYTEAFFGQGTRLTVV.

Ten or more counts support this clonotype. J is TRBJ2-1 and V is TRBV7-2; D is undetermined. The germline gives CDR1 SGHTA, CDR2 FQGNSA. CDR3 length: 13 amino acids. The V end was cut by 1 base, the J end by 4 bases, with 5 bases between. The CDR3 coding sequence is TGTGCCAGCAGCTTAGGACTGTACAATGAGCAGTTCTTC. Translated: CASSLGLYNEQFF.

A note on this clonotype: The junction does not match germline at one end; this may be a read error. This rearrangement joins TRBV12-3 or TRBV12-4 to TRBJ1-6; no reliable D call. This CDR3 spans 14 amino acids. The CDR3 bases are TGTGCCAGCAGTTTTCCCAGGATCAATTCACTCCTCCACTTT. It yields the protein CASSFPRINSLLHF.

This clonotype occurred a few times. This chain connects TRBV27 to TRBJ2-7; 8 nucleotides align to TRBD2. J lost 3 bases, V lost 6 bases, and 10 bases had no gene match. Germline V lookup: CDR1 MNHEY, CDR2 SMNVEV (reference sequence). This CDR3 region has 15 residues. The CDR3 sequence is CASRPYDSGGYEQYF. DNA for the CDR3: TGTGCCAGCAGGCCCTATGACAGCGGGGGCTACGAGCAGTACTTC.

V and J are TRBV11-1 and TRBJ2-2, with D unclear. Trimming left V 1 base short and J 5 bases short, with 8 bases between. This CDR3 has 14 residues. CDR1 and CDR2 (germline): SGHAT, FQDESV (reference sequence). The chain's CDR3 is CASSLVRRTGELFF. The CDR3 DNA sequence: TGTGCCAGCAGCTTAGTCCGTCGGACCGGGGAGCTGTTTTTT. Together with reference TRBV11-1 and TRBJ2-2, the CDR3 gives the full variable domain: EAEVAQSPRYKITEKSQAVAFWCDPISGHATLYWYRQILGQGPELLVQFQDESVVDDSQLPKDRFSAERLKGVDSTLKIQPAELGDSAMYLCASSLVRRTGELFFGEGSRLTVL.

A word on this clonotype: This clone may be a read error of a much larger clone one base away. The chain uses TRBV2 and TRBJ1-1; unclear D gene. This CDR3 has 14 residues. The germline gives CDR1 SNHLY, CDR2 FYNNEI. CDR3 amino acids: CGSSLRSQNTEAFF. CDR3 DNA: TGTGGCAGCAGCTTAAGGAGTCAGAACACTGAAGCTTTCTTT.

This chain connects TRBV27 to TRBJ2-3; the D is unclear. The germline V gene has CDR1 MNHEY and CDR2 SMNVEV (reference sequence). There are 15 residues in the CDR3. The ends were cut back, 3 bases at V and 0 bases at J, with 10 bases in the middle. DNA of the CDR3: TGTGCCAGCAGTTTTGAAAGGGATAGCACAGATACGCAGTATTTT. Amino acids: CASSFERDSTDTQYF.

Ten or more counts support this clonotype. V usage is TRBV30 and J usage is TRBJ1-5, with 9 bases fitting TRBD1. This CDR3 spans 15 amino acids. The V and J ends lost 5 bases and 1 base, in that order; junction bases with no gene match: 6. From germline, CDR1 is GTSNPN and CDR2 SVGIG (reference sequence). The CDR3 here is CAWDSGQGSNQPQHF. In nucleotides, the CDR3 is TGTGCCTGGGACTCAGGACAGGGGAGCAATCAGCCCCAGCATTTT.

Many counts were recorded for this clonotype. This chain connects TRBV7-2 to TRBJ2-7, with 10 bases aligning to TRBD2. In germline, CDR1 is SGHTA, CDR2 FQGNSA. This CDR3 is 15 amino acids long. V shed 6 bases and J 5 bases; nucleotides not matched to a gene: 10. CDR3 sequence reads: CASRRAGGLGDEQYF. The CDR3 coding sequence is TGTGCCAGCAGAAGAGCGGGAGGGCTAGGGGACGAGCAGTACTTC.

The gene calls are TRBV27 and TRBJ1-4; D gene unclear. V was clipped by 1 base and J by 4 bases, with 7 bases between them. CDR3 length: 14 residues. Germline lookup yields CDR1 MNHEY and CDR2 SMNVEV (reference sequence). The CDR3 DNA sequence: TGTGCCAGCAGTTTATTCCCCAATAATGAAAAACTGTTTTTT. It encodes CASSLFPNNEKLFF.

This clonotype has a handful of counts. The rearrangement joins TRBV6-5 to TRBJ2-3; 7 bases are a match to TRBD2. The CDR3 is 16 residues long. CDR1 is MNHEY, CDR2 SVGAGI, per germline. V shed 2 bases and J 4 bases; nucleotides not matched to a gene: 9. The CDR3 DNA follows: TGTGCCAGCAGTTACGGTATCGCGGGAGTGTCAGATACGCAGTATTTT. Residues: CASSYGIAGVSDTQYF.

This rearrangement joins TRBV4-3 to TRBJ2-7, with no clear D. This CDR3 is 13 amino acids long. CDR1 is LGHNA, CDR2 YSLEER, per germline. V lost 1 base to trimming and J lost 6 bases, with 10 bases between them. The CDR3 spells CASSQVLAAEQYF. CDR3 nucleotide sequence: TGCGCCAGCAGCCAAGTTCTTGCGGCCGAGCAGTACTTC.